This T cell receptor (beta chain) was recovered during a study of T cells after yellow fever vaccination. TCRdb itself ran the 5' RACE reads through MiXCR, one entry per CDR3 protein. Among under 250,000 distinct CDR3 sequences listed, 6.9% were seen once. The study, taken as a whole, reports: Contaminants from the bulk population, in the form of abundant clonotypes, could be found in FACS-sorted repertoires. A small share of clonotypes appeared in both CD4 and CD8 compartments.

About this clonotype itself: As yet, its antigen is unknown.

The CDR3 runs to 16 residues. Germline V gene data show CDR1 as SGHTA and CDR2 as FQGNSA. V lost 5 bases and J 0 bases, leaving 17 bases between the germline ends. The sequence was collected from a man aged 25-40 years who received the YFV17D yellow fever vaccine. The sample was CD4+ T cells sorted from PBMCs, taken 15 days after the yellow fever booster vaccination. V and J are TRBV7-2 and TRBJ2-7, with D perhaps being TRBD1 or TRBD2 (5 bases each). CDR3 DNA: TGTGCCAGCAGCCCGAGTTGGGCAGGGAGCTCCTACGAGCAGTACTTC. As protein: CASSPSWAGSSYEQYF.